This T cell receptor (beta chain) appears in the sequencing data of a study of cytotoxic CD8 clonotypes in ibrutinib-treated CLL. Study background: The cohort had 11 relapsed/refractory and around 15 treatment-naive patients, around 18 IGHV unmutated.

Turning to this clone: Its antigen is still unknown.

Study results and caveats: Treatment left the uncommon public clonotypes either contracted or stable in frequency.

Germline V gene sequence: CDR1 SGHTA, CDR2 FQGNSA. Trimming took 1 base from V and 1 from J, leaving 5 bases between them. This CDR3 has 14 amino acids. Only in-frame clones appear in the TCRdb table, and some are missing; sequencing was by immunoSEQ multiplex PCR. Among fewer than 200,000 clones, approximately 80% were seen once, and the ten largest hold roughly 4.5%. The V and J genes are TRBV7-2 and TRBJ1-5; D is uncertain. The source of this sequence is a human donor with chronic lymphocytic leukemia. Sequencing was performed on PBMCs, taken after 24 months of ibrutinib treatment. CDR3 DNA: TGTGCCAGCAGCTTAGGTTTGAGCAATCAGCCCCAGCATTTT. Its protein product is CASSLGLSNQPQHF.